Sequencing of this T cell receptor (beta chain) was carried out in a study of blood T cell repertoires in COVID-19. The table came from immunoSEQ multiplex PCR; TCRdb's copy has only in-frame clones and leaves some out. The table includes 250,000 or so clones, approximately 81% detected once. The germline gives CDR1 DFQATT, CDR2 SNEGSKA (reference sequence). The CDR3 runs to 16 residues. Trimming left V 3 bases short and J 6 bases short, with 21 bases between. The receptor's source is a woman aged 45-59 years who had been exposed to COVID-19. The V gene is TRBV20-1, the J gene TRBJ1-5, with D hard to call. The sample was PBMCs or T cells enriched from blood (not recorded which). Here the CDR3 reads CSASSDYAYGVQPQHF. DNA for the CDR3: TGCAGTGCTAGTTCGGACTACGCGTACGGGGTTCAGCCCCAGCATTTT.